These 17 T cell receptor beta chains were sequenced from one sample in a study of cytomegalovirus exposure and HLA in healthy donors. 13 Jbeta primers and 60 Vbeta primers were used for the PCR. The table came from immunoSEQ multiplex PCR; TCRdb's copy has only in-frame clones and leaves some out. Among 95,000 to 150,000 clones, more than 75% were seen once, and the ten largest hold more than 3%. Input material: PBMCs. These TCRs come from a man aged 35 to 55 in good health and CMV-seronegative.

There are a few counts of this clone. The chain joins TRBV5-1 to TRBJ1-1, with D tentatively TRBD1 (5 bases). This CDR3 spans 13 amino acids. The V gene's germline CDR1 is SGHRS and CDR2 YFSETQ. V shed 1 base and J shed 5 bases, with 9 bases lying between them. The CDR3 protein is CASSLWGGTEAFF. Written as DNA, the CDR3 is TGCGCCAGCAGCTTGTGGGGGGGGACTGAAGCTTTCTTT.

The chain has TRBV5-5 and TRBJ1-6, with 11 bases matching TRBD1. This CDR3 contains 16 residues. V trimming: 4 bases; J trimming: 10 bases; junction bases outside the gene matches: 10. The germline CDR1 and CDR2 sequences are SGHKS and YYEKEE (reference sequence). CDR3 loop: CASSSGQGALGSPLHF. DNA for the CDR3: TGTGCCAGCAGCAGCGGACAGGGGGCTCTAGGATCACCCCTCCACTTT.

The J gene is TRBJ1-1, the V gene TRBV5-1; 10 bases agree with TRBD1. Germline CDR1 and CDR2: SGHRS and YFSETQ. The V segment lost 4 bases and the J segment 3 bases; nucleotides outside the gene matches: 6. This CDR3 is 15 amino acids long. In nucleotides, the CDR3 is TGCGCCAGCAGCGTGGACAGGGGGATCGACACTGAAGCTTTCTTT. This translates into CASSVDRGIDTEAFF. Combining the CDR3 with reference TRBV5-1 and TRBJ1-1 gives the whole variable domain KAGVTQTPRYLIKTRGQQVTLSCSPISGHRSVSWYQQTPGQGLQFLFEYFSETQRNKGNFPGRFSGRQFSNSRSEMNVSTLELGDSALYLCASSVDRGIDTEAFFGQGTRLTVV.

The chain joins TRBV5-8 to TRBJ1-3; D perhaps matches TRBD1 (5 bases). Trimming removed 1 base from V and 4 bases from J, with 12 bases in between. The CDR3 covers 15 residues. Germline loops: CDR1 SGHTS, CDR2 YDEGEE. CDR3 sequence: CASSLLTGGGNTIYF. The CDR3 nucleotides read TGTGCCAGCAGCTTGCTCACAGGAGGGGGAAACACCATATATTTT. Based on the CDR3 plus reference TRBV5-8 and TRBJ1-3, the full variable domain is EAGVTQSPTHLIKTRGQQATLRCSPISGHTSVYWYQQALGLGLQFLLWYDEGEERNRGNFPPRFSGRQFPNYSSELNVNALELEDSALYLCASSLLTGGGNTIYFGEGSWLTVV.

CDR3 DNA sequence: TGCGCCAGCAGCTTGGACAGAATCACCTACGAGCAGTACTTC. Protein sequence: CASSLDRITYEQYF. The chain recombines TRBV5-1 with TRBJ2-7; D gene ambiguous. The CDR3 has 14 residues. With 0 bases removed from V and 2 bases from J, the gap between germline ends came to 9 bases. The germline V gene has CDR1 SGHRS and CDR2 YFSETQ.

The genes are TRBV7-9 and TRBJ1-1; D perhaps matches TRBD1 (6 bases). Per the germline V gene, CDR1 is SEHNR and CDR2 is FQNEAQ (reference sequence). The CDR3 has 16 residues. V lost 1 base, J lost 6 bases, and 18 bases lay in between. In nucleotides, the CDR3 is TGTGCCAGCAGCTTAGTCCCAGGGGCCCTCAGCGCTGAAGCTTTCTTT. This gives the protein CASSLVPGALSAEAFF.

This chain joins TRBV19 and TRBJ2-3, with D uncertain. Germline-derived CDR1 and CDR2 are LNHDA and SQIVND (reference sequence). The length of the CDR3 is 12 residues. V was clipped by 6 bases and J by 0 bases, with 4 bases between them. The CDR3 is CASRQSTDTQYF. The CDR3 DNA follows: TGTGCCAGTAGACAGAGCACAGATACGCAGTATTTT.

The CDR3 here is CATSKGGTDAYGYTF. Here the CDR3 DNA reads TGTGCCACCAGCAAGGGAGGCACCGACGCCTATGGCTACACCTTC. The gene calls are TRBV15 and TRBJ1-2; D remains ambiguous. The CDR3 runs to 15 residues. Germline assignment: CDR1 LNHNV and CDR2 YYDKDF (reference sequence). V dropped 4 bases and J dropped 4 bases, with 16 bases sitting between them.

The chain couples TRBV28 to TRBJ2-4; no definite D call. CDR3 length: 13 amino acids. Germline values: CDR1 MDHEN, CDR2 SYDVKM. The ends were cut back, 3 bases at V and 7 bases at J, with 10 bases in the middle. DNA for the CDR3: TGTGCCAGCAGTTTCACGGAGACGAACATTCAGTACTTC. Encoded protein: CASSFTETNIQYF.

CDR3 coding DNA: TGTGCCAGCAGTGCCAAGACAGTTTACATCACTGAAGCTTTCTTT. Its protein is CASSAKTVYITEAFF. The chain joins TRBV28 to TRBJ1-1, with a weak D call TRBD1 (5 bases). V was clipped by 5 bases and J by 4 bases, with 17 bases between them. This CDR3 has 15 residues. The germline CDR1 and CDR2 sequences are MDHEN and SYDVKM.

This chain joins TRBV5-1 and TRBJ2-7; D might be TRBD2 (5 bases). Germline CDR1 is SGHRS and CDR2 is YFSETQ. CDR3 length: 13 residues. V was clipped by 4 bases and J by 7 bases, with 15 bases between them. Here the CDR3 reads CASSPRPEGEQYF. CDR3 sequence (DNA): TGCGCCAGCAGCCCTCGACCCGAGGGTGAGCAGTACTTC.

The V call is TRBV19, the J call TRBJ2-2; 10 nucleotides line up with TRBD1. This CDR3 has 16 residues. V dropped 6 bases and J dropped 5; count of bases not matched to a gene: 9. Germline CDR1 reads LNHDA; CDR2 reads SQIVND (reference sequence). The CDR3 coding sequence is TGTGCCAGTAGAAGCCAGGGACAGGGGCGGACCGGGGAGCTGTTTTTT. Its translation: CASRSQGQGRTGELFF. Filled out from reference TRBV19 and TRBJ2-2, the complete variable domain reads DGGITQSPKYLFRKEGQNVTLSCEQNLNHDAMYWYRQDPGQGLRLIYYSQIVNDFQKGDIAEGYSVSREKKESFPLTVTSAQKNPTAFYLCASRSQGQGRTGELFFGEGSRLTVL.

The rearrangement links TRBV19 to TRBJ2-2, with D tentatively TRBD2 (6 bases). Trimming removed 4 bases from V and 6 bases from J, with 12 bases in between. CDR3 length: 14 residues. Germline CDR1 reads LNHDA; CDR2 reads SQIVND (reference sequence). The CDR3 protein is CASSNRGESGELFF. The CDR3 DNA reads as TGTGCCAGTAGTAATCGCGGGGAATCCGGGGAGCTGTTTTTT.

This clone was observed once. V is TRBV6-1 and J is TRBJ1-2; D is possibly TRBD1 (5 bases). The germline CDR1 and CDR2 sequences are MNHNS and SASEGT. The CDR3 sequence is 15 residues long. V lost 2 bases and J 8 bases, leaving 18 bases between the germline ends. The CDR3, as DNA: TGTGCCAGCAGTGAACCGGAGGGGAGGTTTAGCGGCTACACCTTC. This sequence encodes CASSEPEGRFSGYTF.

This chain joins TRBV28 and TRBJ2-1, with 9 positions matching TRBD1. The J segment lost 4 bases and the V segment lost 8 bases, leaving 6 bases of the junction unmatched. The CDR3 covers 14 residues. Germline V gene sequence: CDR1 MDHEN, CDR2 SYDVKM. Here the CDR3 reads CASLRDREYNEQFF. The CDR3 nucleotides read TGTGCCAGCCTCCGGGACAGGGAATACAATGAGCAGTTCTTC.

The V call is TRBV29-1, the J call TRBJ1-2, with D unresolved. The CDR3 runs 12 residues. Between the trimmed V and J ends, which lost 3 bases and 1 base, there was a span of 6 bases. Germline CDR1 reads SQVTM; CDR2 reads ANQGSEA. The CDR3, as DNA: TGCAGCGTTGATTTCAATAACTATGGCTACACCTTC. It encodes CSVDFNNYGYTF.

The gene calls are TRBV5-8 and TRBJ1-5; D might be TRBD1 (5 bases). The CDR3 sequence is 12 residues long. Germline CDR1 is SGHTS and CDR2 is YDEGEE. Trimming took 0 bases from V and 7 from J, leaving 5 bases between them. CDR3 protein: CASSLGQQPQHF. The CDR3 DNA follows: TGTGCCAGCAGCTTGGGACAGCAGCCCCAGCATTTT.